This T cell receptor (beta chain) was observed in a study of blood T cell repertoires in COVID-19. Study in general: Samples came from the United States, Italy and Spain, spanning acute and convalescent COVID-19. T cells, B-cell-depleted T cells, or PBMCs supplied cDNA or gDNA.

This clone was picked up one time. The CDR3 covers 13 residues. The germline V gene has CDR1 MDHEN and CDR2 SYDVKM. The V segment lost 3 bases and the J segment 6 bases; nucleotides outside the gene matches: 3. Original processing notes: Amplification from reference gene primers served as the basis for estimated nucleated cell counts. Sequencing used immunoSEQ multiplex PCR; TCRdb keeps in-frame clones, though not all of them. The DNA gave D and trimming, while V, J and clone size come from that table. The table records roughly 250,000 clones, approximately 90% of them present only once. This clonotype was sampled from a man aged 30 to 45 with acute or convalescent COVID-19. The sample was peripheral blood. The chain has TRBV28 and TRBJ1-2; 8 positions match TRBD1. CDR3 DNA sequence: TGTGCCAGCAGTTTTGGACAGGGTGATGGCTACACCTTC. It is translated as CASSFGQGDGYTF.